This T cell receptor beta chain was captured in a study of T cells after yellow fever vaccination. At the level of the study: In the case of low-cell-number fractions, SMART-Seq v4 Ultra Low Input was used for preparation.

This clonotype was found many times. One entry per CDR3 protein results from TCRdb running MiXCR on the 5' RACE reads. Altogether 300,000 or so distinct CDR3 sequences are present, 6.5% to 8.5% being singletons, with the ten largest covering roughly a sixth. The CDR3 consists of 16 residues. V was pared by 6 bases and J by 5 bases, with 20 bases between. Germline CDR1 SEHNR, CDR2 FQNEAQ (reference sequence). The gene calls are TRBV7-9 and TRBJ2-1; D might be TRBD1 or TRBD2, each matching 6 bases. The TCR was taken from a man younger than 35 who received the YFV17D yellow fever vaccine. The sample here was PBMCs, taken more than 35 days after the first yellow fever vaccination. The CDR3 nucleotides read TGTGCCAGCAGACATGTAGGGGGGAATAGAGACAATGAGCAGTTCTTC. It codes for CASRHVGGNRDNEQFF.